The subject of this entry is one T cell receptor (beta chain). V lost 3 bases to trimming and J lost 6 bases; unmatched junction nucleotides: 7. This CDR3 is 16 amino acids long. Germline V gene lookup returns CDR1 LGHNA and CDR2 YSLEER. Produced via immunoSEQ multiplex PCR; TCRdb's table is partial and in-frame only. The data contain 200,000 to 250,000 clones, roughly 90% of them singletons. This sample was taken from a study of blood T cell repertoires in COVID-19. Study as a whole: Sample material is recorded as cDNA or gDNA derived from T cells, B-cell-depleted T cells, or PBMCs.

Material for sequencing was PBMCs or T cells enriched from blood (not recorded which). The rearrangement uses TRBV4-3 and TRBJ2-1, with 11 bases fitting TRBD1. The TCR originated in a woman aged 25 to 39 who had recovered from COVID-19. The CDR3 region has the DNA TGCGCCAGCAGCCAGCAAACGGGACAGGGGGTCAATGAGCAGTTCTTC. As protein: CASSQQTGQGVNEQFF.